The sequence of this T cell receptor beta chain was determined in a study of cytomegalovirus exposure and HLA in healthy donors. There are 16 residues in the CDR3. The V gene's germline CDR1 is SGDLS and CDR2 YYNGEE. V lost 0 bases, J lost 4 bases, and 2 bases stayed unmatched. A note on this clone: Its antigen is not known.

Regarding the study as a whole: High specificity and sensitivity for cytomegalovirus status were reported for the classifier.

Clones were sequenced by immunoSEQ multiplex PCR, and TCRdb holds only the in-frame ones, with some missing. In the table there are fewer than 200,000 clones, 85% of which are singletons. The V call is TRBV9, the J call TRBJ2-3; 13 bases are shared with TRBD2. Sequencing input: PBMCs. This TCR was recovered from a man aged 18 to 29 in good health and CMV-seropositive. This CDR3 is CASSVAGTSGADTQYF. The CDR3, as DNA: TGTGCCAGCAGCGTAGCGGGGACTAGCGGGGCAGATACGCAGTATTTT.